This T cell receptor (beta chain) came from a study of cytomegalovirus exposure and HLA in healthy donors. Across the whole study: Approximately 81% of 398 genotyped donors fell in the Caucasian-associated ancestry cluster.

The PCR employed 60 Vbeta primers together with 13 Jbeta primers. Using immunoSEQ multiplex PCR, the repertoire was profiled, and TCRdb retains in-frame clones only, with some absent. The data hold 150,000 to 200,000 clones, with 82% observed a single time. The sequence derives from a man between 35 and 55 years old in good health and CMV-seronegative. The sequencing sample was made of PBMCs.

The CDR3 protein is CASSLYGQGGTEAFF. The CDR3 nucleotides read TGTGCCAGCTCACTGTATGGACAGGGGGGCACTGAAGCTTTCTTT. The chain is built from TRBV18 and TRBJ1-1; the match to TRBD1 covers 10 bases. The CDR3 consists of 15 residues. The junction had 6 bases not matched to a gene; V was cut back by 4 bases and J by 4 bases. Germline values: CDR1 KGHSH, CDR2 LQKENI.